This entry lists 10 T cell receptor beta chains sequenced from one sample in a study of early T cells in non-severe SARS-CoV-2 infection. TCRdb analysed the 5' RACE reads with MiXCR anew, one entry per CDR3 protein. The repertoire holds some 64,000 distinct CDR3 sequences, with 13% as singletons. Sequencing was performed on whole blood. These receptors came from an adult who was a healthcare worker with PCR-confirmed SARS-CoV-2 infection or an uninfected control (not recorded which).

This rearrangement joins TRBV18 to TRBJ2-7, with 8 nucleotides matching TRBD2. The CDR3 sequence is 15 residues long. After removal of 0 bases from V and 2 bases from J, the junction contained 3 bases not matched to a gene. Germline CDR1 KGHSH, CDR2 LQKENI. The DNA of the CDR3 is TGTGCCAGCTCACCACCCACTAGCGGAGCCTACGAGCAGTACTTC. It encodes CASSPPTSGAYEQYF.

This clonotype was seen a handful of times. The genes are TRBV10-3 and TRBJ2-1, with a possible D match to TRBD1 (6 bases). Germline V lookup: CDR1 ENHRY, CDR2 SYGVKD. The V gene lost 6 bases and the J gene lost 7 bases, with 13 bases spanning the gap. The length of the CDR3 is 13 residues. CDR3 nucleotide sequence: TGTGCCATCAGCTCGGGACACGGGAATGAGCAGTTCTTC. Residues: CAISSGHGNEQFF.

J is TRBJ2-3 and V is TRBV5-1; 7 nucleotides line up with TRBD1. Germline loops: CDR1 SGHRS, CDR2 YFSETQ. This CDR3 has 16 residues. With 7 bases clipped from V and 4 bases from J, the junction kept 15 bases outside the gene matches. CDR3 sequence (DNA): TGCGCCAGCCACCCAGGAGCAGGGGGATCAGCAGATACGCAGTATTTT. The encoded protein is CASHPGAGGSADTQYF.

In its sample, this clonotype was seen a few times. The V and J genes are TRBV20-1 and TRBJ1-5; no reliable D call. V gave up 2 bases and J gave up 0 bases, with 11 bases separating them. This CDR3 spans 15 amino acids. Germline CDR1 is DFQATT and CDR2 is SNEGSKA (reference sequence). Here the CDR3 DNA reads TGCAGTGCTAGAAGTGGCCAGTATAGCAATCAGCCCCAGCATTTT. Its protein is CSARSGQYSNQPQHF.

This clonotype showed up just a few times. The genes are TRBV5-1 and TRBJ2-1; 7 bases agree with TRBD1. The CDR3 is 14 amino acids. CDR1 is SGHRS and CDR2 is YFSETQ in the germline V gene. The trim removed 3 bases at V and 9 bases at J, leaving 9 bases unmatched. The CDR3 nucleotides are TGCGCCAGCAGCTCGCCGGGACAGTTCAGTGAGCAGTTCTTC. Translated, it gives CASSSPGQFSEQFF.

The chain links TRBV11-2 to TRBJ2-5; 9 positions agree with TRBD1. Germline loops: CDR1 SGHAT, CDR2 FQNNGV. V shed 6 bases and J 7 bases; nucleotides not matched to a gene: 6. The CDR3 has 13 amino acids. The CDR3 sequence: CASSRDRVGTQYF. The CDR3 nucleotides are TGTGCCAGCAGTCGGGACAGGGTTGGGACCCAGTACTTC.

This rearrangement joins TRBV5-5 to TRBJ1-2; no clear D gene. The CDR3 covers 13 residues. The germline gives CDR1 SGHKS, CDR2 YYEKEE (reference sequence). V was clipped by 7 bases and J by 2 bases, with 12 bases between them. CDR3 nucleotides: TGTGCCAGCGGCGACGAGGCCAACTATGGCTACACCTTC. Translating it yields CASGDEANYGYTF.

This clonotype was recorded at least ten times. This chain links TRBV24-1 with TRBJ2-6; either TRBD1 or TRBD2 may supply D (5 bases each). Germline assignment: CDR1 KGHDR and CDR2 SFDVKD. The CDR3 runs 19 residues. V lost 1 base, J lost 0 bases, and 15 bases lay in between. The CDR3 loop reads CATSDFLRVTSSGANVLTF. The DNA for the CDR3 is TGTGCCACCAGTGATTTTCTCAGGGTCACTAGCTCTGGGGCCAACGTCCTGACTTTC.

The chain couples TRBV25-1 to TRBJ2-1; 9 bases agree with TRBD1. CDR1 is MGHDK, CDR2 SYGVNS, per germline. Germline trimming cut 6 bases from V and 7 bases from J; bases unmatched to any gene: 10. The CDR3 has 15 amino acids. The CDR3: CASRSRDRAGNEQFF. The CDR3 region has the DNA TGTGCCAGCAGATCCCGGGACAGGGCGGGTAATGAGCAGTTCTTC.

The sample holds a few counts of this clonotype. The rearrangement joins TRBV3-1 to TRBJ2-7, with D unclear. V dropped 4 bases and J dropped 5 bases, with 9 bases sitting between them. The CDR3 has 12 amino acids. The germline gives CDR1 LGHDT, CDR2 YNNKEL (reference sequence). CDR3 amino acids: CASSLRPHEQYF. The CDR3 coding sequence is TGTGCCAGCAGCCTTCGACCCCACGAGCAGTACTTC.